This T cell receptor beta chain was recorded in a study of shared clonotypes between healthy human individuals. The investigators split CD4+ cells into a CD45RA+ naive subset and a CD45RA-negative memory subset. Assay: immunoSEQ multiplex PCR; the TCRdb copy retains only in-frame clones and omits some. Among about 360,000 clones listed, around 70% were seen once. Between the trimmed V and J ends, which lost 2 bases and 4 bases, there was a span of 24 bases. The length of the CDR3 is 18 residues. The V gene's germline CDR1 is KGHSH and CDR2 LQKENI. V and J are TRBV18 and TRBJ2-7, with D maybe TRBD2 (5 bases). The material sequenced was memory CD4+ T cells sorted from blood. Subset in this sample: CD45RA-negative fraction. The TCR originated in a man between 25 and 39 years old in good health. The CDR3 DNA is TGTGCCAGCTCACCAGGTATAATTCCGTCACTAGATAATTACGAGCAGTACTTC. Translated, it gives CASSPGIIPSLDNYEQYF. The full variable domain, with the rest looked up from reference TRBV18 and TRBJ2-7, is NAGVMQNPRHLVRRRGQEARLRCSPMKGHSHVYWYRQLPEEGLKFMVYLQKENIIDESGMPKERFSAEFPKEGPSILRIQQVVRGDSAAYFCASSPGIIPSLDNYEQYFGPGTRLTVT.